These 26 T cell receptor beta chains were sequenced from one sample in a study of cytomegalovirus exposure and HLA in healthy donors. Amplification used 60 Vbeta primers and 13 Jbeta primers. Repertoires were generated with immunoSEQ multiplex PCR, while TCRdb's copy carries only in-frame clones and drops some. The sample records 85,000 to 130,000 clones, more than 75% being singletons. The sequenced material came from PBMCs. These receptors originate from a woman in her thirties or forties in good health and CMV-seronegative.

This clone was seen only once. The chain joins TRBV11-2 to TRBJ1-1; 8 bases agree with TRBD1. Losses at the gene ends were 1 base for V and 9 bases for J; bases not matched to a gene: 7. Germline-derived CDR1 and CDR2 are SGHAT and FQNNGV. This CDR3 comprises 14 residues. The CDR3 nucleotides read TGTGCCAGCAGCTTAGGTAGGGGACAGGCCCAAGCTTTCTTT. The encoded protein is CASSLGRGQAQAFF.

This clone was detected only once. The chain couples TRBV27 to TRBJ1-5; D may be TRBD1 (6 bases). This CDR3 region has 14 residues. Trimming left V 7 bases short and J 9 bases short, with 19 bases between. The germline CDR1 and CDR2 sequences are MNHEY and SMNVEV (reference sequence). The CDR3 loop reads CASTAAGTWGPQHF. In DNA, the CDR3 is TGTGCCAGCACAGCCGCCGGGACATGGGGGCCCCAGCATTTT.

The chain links TRBV9 to TRBJ2-1; possibly TRBD2 for D (6 bases). V was clipped by 0 bases and J by 3 bases, with 13 bases between them. The CDR3 extends over 16 amino acids. Germline-derived CDR1 and CDR2 are SGDLS and YYNGEE. The CDR3 region has the DNA TGTGCCAGCAGCGTAGGGGGGACTCACTACTACAATGAGCAGTTCTTC. Its translation: CASSVGGTHYYNEQFF.

The rearrangement joins TRBV19 to TRBJ2-3; 8 nucleotides match TRBD2. The germline CDR1 and CDR2 sequences are LNHDA and SQIVND (reference sequence). V trimming: 3 bases; J trimming: 3 bases; junction bases outside the gene matches: 8. The CDR3 length is 16 residues. The CDR3 DNA follows: TGTGCCAGTAGTATGGGTGGTAGCGGGACAACAGATACGCAGTATTTT. Translation gives CASSMGGSGTTDTQYF.

This clone appeared once. The gene calls are TRBV9 and TRBJ1-1; D is ambiguous. Trimming left V 2 bases short and J 1 base short, with 6 bases between. Germline V gene sequence: CDR1 SGDLS, CDR2 YYNGEE. The CDR3 extends over 13 amino acids. The CDR3 nucleotides read TGTGCCAGCAGCGTTACTGGGAACACTGAAGCTTTCTTT. Amino acids: CASSVTGNTEAFF. The full variable domain, with the rest looked up from reference TRBV9 and TRBJ1-1, is DSGVTQTPKHLITATGQRVTLRCSPRSGDLSVYWYQQSLDQGLQFLIQYYNGEERAKGNILERFSAQQFPDLHSELNLSSLELGDSALYFCASSVTGNTEAFFGQGTRLTVV.

The chain is built from TRBV19 and TRBJ1-1, with TRBD1 matching over 12 bases. Per germline, CDR1 LNHDA and CDR2 SQIVND (reference sequence). The CDR3 is 14 amino acids. With V trimmed by 10 bases and J by 4 bases, 7 bases remained unmatched. The CDR3 is CAIRDRGLSTEAFF. As DNA, the CDR3 is TGTGCCATCCGGGACAGGGGGCTTAGCACTGAAGCTTTCTTT.

V usage is TRBV7-8 and J usage is TRBJ2-7, with D hard to call. Trimming removed 1 base at V and 3 bases at J, with 10 bases between. CDR1 and CDR2 from the germline V gene are SGHVS and FQNEAQ. CDR3 size: 14 residues. The CDR3 reads CASSLGTEYYEQYF. The CDR3 DNA reads TGTGCCAGCAGCTTAGGTACAGAGTACTACGAGCAGTACTTC.

The gene calls are TRBV7-6 and TRBJ2-2; 9 bases fit TRBD2. The CDR3 runs 16 residues. Germline assignment: CDR1 SGHVS and CDR2 FNYEAQ. J gave up 4 bases and V 5 bases, and 8 bases lay outside the gene matches. DNA for the CDR3: TGTGCCAGCAGCCGTATAGCGGGAGCGGGCACCGGGGAGCTGTTTTTT. Translation: CASSRIAGAGTGELFF.

The rearrangement links TRBV2 to TRBJ2-2; 10 bases align to TRBD1. CDR1 is SNHLY and CDR2 is FYNNEI in the germline V gene. The CDR3 spans 16 residues. J was trimmed by 4 bases and V by 6 bases; bases with no gene match: 8. The CDR3 coding sequence is TGTGCCAGCAGCCCCGGGACAGGGGCGGGCACCGGGGAGCTGTTTTTT. Translating it yields CASSPGTGAGTGELFF.

This clone was found a few times. The rearrangement uses TRBV28 and TRBJ1-2; 8 nucleotides align to TRBD1. Trimming took 4 bases from V and 8 from J; bases not matched to a gene: 3. Per the germline V gene, CDR1 is MDHEN and CDR2 is SYDVKM. The CDR3 consists of 12 residues. The CDR3 DNA sequence: TGTGCCAGCAGTTGGGACAGGTTAGGCTACACCTTC. Translation: CASSWDRLGYTF.

The chain joins TRBV4-3 to TRBJ1-1; D remains ambiguous. From germline, CDR1 is LGHNA and CDR2 YSLEER. V lost 1 base to trimming and J lost 2 bases, with 11 bases between them. The length of the CDR3 is 15 residues. The DNA of the CDR3 is TGCGCCAGCAGCCAAGTTCTAACAGCAAACACTGAAGCTTTCTTT. This gives the protein CASSQVLTANTEAFF.

V is TRBV4-2 and J is TRBJ1-2; 7 bases map to TRBD1. This CDR3 comprises 14 residues. V trimming: 3 bases; J trimming: 4 bases; junction bases outside the gene matches: 5. Germline values: CDR1 LGHNA, CDR2 YNFKEQ. CDR3 coding DNA: TGTGCCAGCAGCCAGGGGGACAGTTTCTATGGCTACACCTTC. This gives the protein CASSQGDSFYGYTF.

This clone was seen a few times. The chain carries TRBV6-1 and TRBJ1-6; 9 positions match TRBD1. The V segment lost 2 bases and the J segment 9 bases; nucleotides outside the gene matches: 8. This CDR3 region has 16 residues. Germline values: CDR1 MNHNS, CDR2 SASEGT. The chain's CDR3 is CASSEPPGQGISPLHF. Written as DNA, the CDR3 is TGTGCCAGCAGTGAACCCCCGGGACAGGGAATTTCACCCCTCCACTTT.

The chain uses TRBV4-2 and TRBJ2-7; 8 nucleotides agree with TRBD2. Germline V gene sequence: CDR1 LGHNA, CDR2 YNFKEQ. Losses at the gene ends were 4 bases for V and 6 bases for J; bases not matched to a gene: 8. The CDR3 is 14 amino acids. CDR3 protein: CASSRGAGAGEQYF. CDR3 sequence (DNA): TGTGCCAGCAGCCGCGGAGCGGGAGCAGGCGAGCAGTACTTC.

The rearrangement links TRBV19 to TRBJ1-2; 10 bases match TRBD1. This CDR3 has 14 residues. The J segment lost 5 bases and the V segment lost 5 bases, leaving 5 bases of the junction unmatched. Germline values: CDR1 LNHDA, CDR2 SQIVND (reference sequence). The CDR3 here is CASSFGQGEYGYTF. The DNA of the CDR3 is TGTGCCAGTAGTTTTGGACAGGGGGAGTATGGCTACACCTTC.

The chain combines TRBV5-1 with TRBJ2-7; D might be TRBD2 (5 bases). Germline values: CDR1 SGHRS, CDR2 YFSETQ. The CDR3 runs to 14 residues. The V end was cut by 3 bases, the J end by 0 bases, with 10 bases between. Written as DNA, the CDR3 is TGCGCCAGCAGCTCCACCCGGGACTCCTACGAGCAGTACTTC. Translated: CASSSTRDSYEQYF.

The table lists this clone with a few counts. The CDR3: CASSVSSAYEQYF. In nucleotides, the CDR3 is TGTGCCAGCAGTGTCTCGTCGGCCTACGAGCAGTACTTC. This chain links TRBV13 with TRBJ2-7; D gene unclear. The germline V gene encodes CDR1 PRHDT and CDR2 FYEKMQ (reference sequence). The CDR3 length is 13 residues. The V gene lost 6 bases and the J gene lost 2 bases, with 11 bases spanning the gap.

This clone has a handful of counts. The V and J genes are TRBV28 and TRBJ2-7; D is unresolved. Germline V gives CDR1 MDHEN, CDR2 SYDVKM. The V and J ends lost 4 bases and 1 base respectively, with 5 bases between them. This CDR3 spans 12 amino acids. The CDR3 loop is CASSSSSYEQYF. The CDR3 nucleotides read TGTGCCAGCAGTTCCTCTTCCTACGAGCAGTACTTC.

V gene TRBV18 combines with J gene TRBJ1-1; D is unresolved. There are 12 residues in the CDR3. CDR1 and CDR2 from the germline V gene are KGHSH and LQKENI. Trimming took off 2 bases at V and 10 bases at J, with 11 bases between the two ends. The CDR3 sequence: CASSPRGRGAFF. CDR3 DNA: TGTGCCAGCTCACCAAGAGGTCGGGGAGCTTTCTTT. Combining the CDR3 with reference TRBV18 and TRBJ1-1 gives the whole variable domain NAGVMQNPRHLVRRRGQEARLRCSPMKGHSHVYWYRQLPEEGLKFMVYLQKENIIDESGMPKERFSAEFPKEGPSILRIQQVVRGDSAAYFCASSPRGRGAFFGQGTRLTVV.

This clone was seen just once. The chain joins TRBV27 to TRBJ2-7; 7 nucleotides agree with TRBD2. Germline CDR1 is MNHEY and CDR2 is SMNVEV (reference sequence). The CDR3 extends over 16 amino acids. With V trimmed by 5 bases and J by 0 bases, 10 bases remained unmatched. CDR3 sequence (DNA): TGTGCCAGCAGTCCCCTGAGGGAGGGCCTCTCCTACGAGCAGTACTTC. Translation: CASSPLREGLSYEQYF.

In the case of this clone: Other DNA sequences in this specimen translate into the identical CDR3. The chain carries TRBV5-1 and TRBJ2-1, with a possible D match to TRBD2 (6 bases). The CDR3 is made up of 14 amino acids. V lost 0 bases to trimming and J lost 6 bases, with 10 bases between them. The germline V gene encodes CDR1 SGHRS and CDR2 YFSETQ. This CDR3 is CASSLGGAGNEQFF. CDR3 DNA sequence: TGCGCCAGCAGCTTGGGCGGGGCCGGCAATGAGCAGTTCTTC. The variable domain in full, completed from reference TRBV5-1 and TRBJ2-1, reads KAGVTQTPRYLIKTRGQQVTLSCSPISGHRSVSWYQQTPGQGLQFLFEYFSETQRNKGNFPGRFSGRQFSNSRSEMNVSTLELGDSALYLCASSLGGAGNEQFFGPGTRLTVL.

The rearrangement links TRBV28 to TRBJ1-2; D is possibly TRBD1 (5 bases). The germline gives CDR1 MDHEN, CDR2 SYDVKM. Trimming removed 2 bases at V and 7 bases at J, with 14 bases between. The CDR3 runs 14 residues. The DNA for the CDR3 is TGTGCCAGCAGTTTACGAGTCGGACAAAGTGGCTACACCTTC. It is translated as CASSLRVGQSGYTF.

The chain uses TRBV2 and TRBJ2-6, with D possibly being TRBD1 (7 bases). V lost 3 bases, J lost 1 base, and 13 bases lay in between. Looked up from germline, CDR1 is SNHLY and CDR2 is FYNNEI. The CDR3 covers 17 residues. This CDR3 reads CASSDRGVRSGANVLTF. CDR3 sequence (DNA): TGTGCCAGCAGTGACAGGGGGGTCAGGTCTGGGGCCAACGTCCTGACTTTC.

The CDR3 loop is CASKDRSHYEKQYF. DNA for the CDR3: TGTGCCAGCAAGGACAGATCCCACTACGAGAAGCAGTACTTC. The chain combines TRBV28 with TRBJ2-7, with a possible D match to TRBD1 (6 bases). The V end was cut by 7 bases, the J end by 8 bases, with 21 bases between. Germline V gene lookup returns CDR1 MDHEN and CDR2 SYDVKM. CDR3 length: 14 amino acids.

The genes are TRBV11-2 and TRBJ1-1, with TRBD1 matching 10 bases. The length of the CDR3 is 17 residues. The germline V gene encodes CDR1 SGHAT and CDR2 FQNNGV. V lost 4 bases and J lost 3; bases outside the gene matches: 11. CDR3 protein: CASSSSGGTGVDTEAFF. The CDR3 DNA reads as TGTGCCAGCAGCTCCAGTGGTGGGACAGGGGTGGACACTGAAGCTTTCTTT.

The rearrangement uses TRBV6-5 and TRBJ2-7, with D hard to call. The CDR3 runs 15 residues. CDR1 is MNHEY, CDR2 SVGAGI, per germline. Deletions cut 6 bases from V and 0 bases from J, with 15 bases between. The CDR3 region is CASSSKWHSSYEQYF. In DNA form, the CDR3 reads TGTGCCAGCAGCTCCAAATGGCACAGCTCCTACGAGCAGTACTTC.